A selection of T cell receptor beta chains follows, all from one sample in a study of blood T cell repertoires in COVID-19. Produced via immunoSEQ multiplex PCR; TCRdb's table is partial and in-frame only. The data contain approximately 100,000 clones, 70% to 85% of them singletons. Sequenced sample: peripheral blood. Every receptor here comes from an older man with acute or convalescent COVID-19. The CDR3 runs from the conserved cysteine through the conserved F or W. The D gene is left open where the match is weak. A clone size is listed for some rows: how often the clone was seen (once, few, many), or a class if it is expanded.

v_call	j_call	d_call	clone_size	cdr3_aa	cdr3_nt
TRBV7-2	TRBJ1-5	TRBD1	NA	CASSSGQGYFSNQPQHF	TGTGCCAGCAGCTCGGGACAGGGTTATTTCAGCAATCAGCCCCAGCATTTT
TRBV6-1	TRBJ1-3	TRBD1	once	CASSESRGPSGNTIYF	TGTGCCAGCAGTGAGTCCAGGGGGCCCTCTGGAAACACCATATATTTT
TRBV5-6	TRBJ1-2	NA	NA	CASSLARPIYGYTF	TGTGCCAGCAGCTTGGCCAGGCCCATCTATGGCTACACCTTC
TRBV12-3/TRBV12-4	TRBJ1-1	NA	NA	CASTFTGTRIHF	TGTGCCAGCACCTTTACCGGGACAAGGATTCATTTT
TRBV5-1	TRBJ2-5	TRBD2	NA	CASIEGAGGPRETQYF	TGCGCCAGCATCGAAGGAGCGGGGGGCCCTAGGGAGACCCAGTACTTC
TRBV5-6	TRBJ2-1	NA	NA	CASSLEAGEADNEQFF	TGTGCCAGCAGCTTGGAGGCAGGGGAAGCCGACAATGAGCAGTTCTTC
TRBV30	TRBJ2-7	NA	NA	CAWKLGATHEQYF	TGTGCCTGGAAGTTGGGGGCGACCCACGAGCAGTACTTC
TRBV5-1	TRBJ1-1	NA	NA	CASSALGGNTEAFF	TGCGCCAGCAGCGCACTTGGGGGCAACACTGAAGCTTTCTTT
TRBV28	TRBJ2-5	NA	NA	CASSPGQMQETQYF	TGTGCCAGCAGTCCTGGACAGATGCAGGAGACCCAGTACTTC
TRBV7-9	TRBJ1-1	TRBD1	NA	CASSLAQGGTEAFF	TGTGCCAGCAGCTTAGCCCAGGGGGGCACTGAAGCTTTCTTT
TRBV15	TRBJ1-3	TRBD1	NA	CATSRGPPGQGAGSTIYF	TGTGCCACCAGCAGAGGCCCCCCTGGACAGGGGGCGGGGAGCACCATATATTTT
TRBV5-5	TRBJ2-4	TRBD2	NA	CASSSGGLSPRGENIQYF	TGTGCCAGCAGCTCCGGCGGGCTCTCACCTCGGGGGGAAAACATTCAGTACTTC
TRBV9	TRBJ2-5	TRBD2	NA	CASSAASGGEQETQYF	TGTGCCAGCAGCGCCGCCAGCGGGGGGGAGCAAGAGACCCAGTACTTC
TRBV7-3	TRBJ2-5	TRBD2	NA	CASPTGLAQETQYF	TGTGCCAGCCCGACGGGACTAGCCCAAGAGACCCAGTACTTC
TRBV9	TRBJ2-2	TRBD1	NA	CASSVERTGIDTGELFF	TGTGCCAGCAGCGTAGAAAGGACAGGGATTGACACCGGGGAGCTGTTTTTT
TRBV30	TRBJ2-2	NA	NA	CAWSVQRVGTGELFF	TGTGCCTGGAGTGTACAGCGGGTAGGGACCGGGGAGCTGTTTTTT
TRBV19	TRBJ1-1	TRBD1	NA	CASSIGNRGEAFF	TGTGCCAGTAGTATAGGAAACAGGGGTGAAGCTTTCTTT
TRBV9	TRBJ1-6	NA	few	CASSARGTDNSPLHF	TGTGCCAGCAGCGCGAGGGGGACGGATAATTCACCCCTCCACTTT
TRBV6-2/TRBV6-3	TRBJ2-3	TRBD2	NA	CASSPRTSGIVLYF	TGTGCCAGCAGTCCCAGGACTAGCGGGATTGTTTTGTATTTT
TRBV28	TRBJ2-7	NA	NA	CASSFTSGQSLTYEQYF	TGTGCCAGCAGTTTCACATCGGGACAAAGTCTCACATACGAGCAGTACTTC
TRBV5-1	TRBJ1-3	NA	NA	CASSRGTTNTIYF	TGCGCCAGCAGTCGAGGGACAACGAACACCATATATTTT
TRBV6-4	TRBJ2-1	TRBD2	NA	CASSLTSGIGNEQFF	TGTGCCAGCAGCCTCACTAGCGGGATAGGGAATGAGCAGTTCTTC
TRBV28	TRBJ2-5	NA	NA	CASSLSGQIQETQYF	TGTGCCAGCAGTTTAAGCGGACAGATCCAAGAGACCCAGTACTTC
TRBV5-4	TRBJ2-7	NA	NA	CASSGTRGSGFYEQYF	TGTGCCAGCAGTGGGACAAGGGGCTCTGGATTCTACGAGCAGTACTTC
TRBV13	TRBJ2-1	NA	NA	CASSLGQVIAGEQFF	TGTGCCAGCAGCTTAGGGCAGGTTATTGCGGGTGAGCAGTTCTTC
TRBV6-5	TRBJ2-1	TRBD1	NA	CASSPGQGPYNEQFF	TGTGCCAGCAGTCCGGGACAGGGGCCCTACAATGAGCAGTTCTTC
TRBV28	TRBJ1-3	TRBD1	NA	CASSAPRGFSGNTIYF	TGTGCCAGCAGTGCACCCAGGGGGTTCTCTGGAAACACCATATATTTT
TRBV7-9	TRBJ2-5	NA	NA	CASSLLATETQYF	TGTGCCAGCAGCTTATTAGCGACCGAGACCCAGTACTTC
TRBV27	TRBJ2-2	NA	many	CASRPLDSSNTGELFF	TGTGCCAGCAGACCCTTAGACAGCTCGAACACCGGGGAGCTGTTTTTT
TRBV5-8	TRBJ1-1	NA	NA	CASSSRRSTTGAFF	TGTGCCAGCAGCTCCCGGCGCTCTACCACAGGGGCTTTCTTT
TRBV24-1	TRBJ1-1	NA	NA	CATSDPGRGNTEAFF	TGTGCCACCAGTGACCCTGGACGGGGGAACACTGAAGCTTTCTTT
TRBV5-1	TRBJ1-2	NA	NA	CASARGSGFNYGYTF	TGCGCCAGCGCACGAGGGTCGGGGTTTAACTATGGCTACACCTTC
TRBV18	TRBJ1-6	NA	NA	CASSLAGSGATTPLHF	TGTGCCAGCTCCCTGGCGGGTTCAGGGGCAACGACACCCCTCCACTTT